This paragraph covers one T cell receptor beta chain sequence. Its cognate antigen is unknown. The germline gives CDR1 SEHNR, CDR2 FQNEAQ (reference sequence). V lost 1 base and J 7 bases, leaving 10 bases between the germline ends. This CDR3 contains 13 residues. The data are from a study of shared clonotypes between healthy human individuals. It was into CD45RA+ naive and CD45RA-negative memory subsets that the CD4+ cells were split. Some clones are missing from TCRdb's copy, which holds only in-frame ones; the method was immunoSEQ multiplex PCR. The sample contains some 1 million clones, 70% to 80% of which appear only once. Study results and limitations: Richness estimates generally favored naive over memory subsets. Limitation of the genetic and exposure-history diversity represented came from the few donors. The study found roughly 5% of naive CD4 clonotypes shared across a few donors.

Material: memory CD4+ T cells sorted from blood. Subset meaning: CD45RA-negative fraction. This clonotype was sampled from a man aged 18 to 29 in good health. J is TRBJ1-1 and V is TRBV7-9, with D possibly matching TRBD1 (5 bases). The CDR3, as DNA: TGTGCCAGCAGCTTAGGTTCGACAGATGAAGCTTTCTTT. Protein sequence: CASSLGSTDEAFF.